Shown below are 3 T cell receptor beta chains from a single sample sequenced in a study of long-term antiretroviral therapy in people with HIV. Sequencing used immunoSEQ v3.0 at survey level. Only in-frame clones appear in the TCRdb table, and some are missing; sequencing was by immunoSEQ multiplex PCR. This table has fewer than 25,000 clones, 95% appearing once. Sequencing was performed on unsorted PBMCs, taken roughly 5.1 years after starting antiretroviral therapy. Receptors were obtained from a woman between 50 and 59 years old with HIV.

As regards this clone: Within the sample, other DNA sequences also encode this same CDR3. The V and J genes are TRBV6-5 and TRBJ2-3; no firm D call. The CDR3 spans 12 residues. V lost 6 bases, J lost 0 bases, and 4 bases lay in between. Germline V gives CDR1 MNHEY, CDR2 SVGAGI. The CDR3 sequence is CASRDSTDTQYF. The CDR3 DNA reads TGTGCCAGCAGGGACAGCACAGATACGCAGTATTTT.

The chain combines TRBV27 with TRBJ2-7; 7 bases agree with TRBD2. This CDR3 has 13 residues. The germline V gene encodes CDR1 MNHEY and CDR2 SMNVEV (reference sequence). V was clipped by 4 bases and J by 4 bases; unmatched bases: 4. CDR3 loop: CASSWTSEYEQYF. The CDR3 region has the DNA TGTGCCAGCAGTTGGACTAGTGAGTACGAGCAGTACTTC.

The CDR3 spells CASSYSKRTDYEQYF. CDR3 DNA: TGTGCCAGCAGTTACTCGAAAAGGACAGACTACGAGCAGTACTTC. The rearrangement links TRBV6-5 to TRBJ2-7; perhaps TRBD1 as D (6 bases). Germline V CDR1 and CDR2: MNHEY, SVGAGI. The CDR3 has 15 residues. Trimming shortened V by 0 bases and J by 3 bases, and 12 bases separated the two germline ends.